These 6 T cell receptor beta chains were all obtained from the same sample, sequenced in a study of T cell clonotyping in hematopoietic cell transplantation. Using immunoSEQ multiplex PCR, the repertoire was profiled, and TCRdb retains in-frame clones only, with some absent. The sample lists approximately 20,000 clones; approximately 80% were seen once. The sequencing input was peripheral blood mononuclear cells. The source of these receptors is a man aged 55-75 years in good health. Some clones in this sample may be carry-over from other donors' samples.

This sequence joins TRBV11-3 and TRBJ2-2, with no clear D. CDR3 size: 13 residues. The germline V gene has CDR1 SGHNT and CDR2 YENEEA. Deletions cut 5 bases from V and 7 bases from J, with 11 bases between. This chain's CDR3 is CASSPPRSGELFF. CDR3 DNA: TGTGCCAGCAGCCCCCCTCGGAGCGGGGAGCTGTTTTTT.

V and J are TRBV10-2 and TRBJ1-6; 7 nucleotides line up with TRBD1. The CDR3 has 15 residues. CDR1 is WSHSY and CDR2 is SAAADI in the germline V gene. V lost 2 bases and J lost 9; bases outside the gene matches: 7. Here the CDR3 reads CASSETTGEGSPLHF. The CDR3 bases are TGCGCCAGCAGTGAGACTACAGGGGAAGGTTCACCCCTCCACTTT.

In nucleotides, the CDR3 is TGTGCCAGTAGTACTACCCTACTTCGGGTGGATACGCAGTATTTT. Its translation is CASSTTLLRVDTQYF. The chain couples TRBV19 to TRBJ2-3; the D is unclear. The germline V and J ends were trimmed by 4 bases and 6 bases, with 17 bases remaining between them. CDR3 size: 15 residues. CDR1 is LNHDA and CDR2 is SQIVND in the germline V gene (reference sequence).

The chain is built from TRBV30 and TRBJ1-1, with D unresolved. There are 13 residues in the CDR3. In germline, CDR1 is GTSNPN, CDR2 SVGIG (reference sequence). The V end was cut by 0 bases, the J end by 1 base, with 6 bases between. The DNA for the CDR3 is TGTGCCTGGAGTGTGACCGAGAACACTGAAGCTTTCTTT. Residues: CAWSVTENTEAFF. The full variable domain, in which reference TRBV30 and TRBJ1-1 provide the parts outside the CDR3, is SQTIHQWPATLVQPVGSPLSLECTVEGTSNPNLYWYRQAAGRGLQLLFYSVGIGQISSEVPQNLSASRPQDRQFILSSKKLLLSDSGFYLCAWSVTENTEAFFGQGTRLTVV.

The chain is built from TRBV20-1 and TRBJ2-1; no clear D. The CDR3 length is 11 residues. Germline CDR1 and CDR2: DFQATT and SNEGSKA (reference sequence). V was clipped by 2 bases and J by 5 bases, with 4 bases between them. The CDR3 loop reads CSARQNNEQFF. CDR3 nucleotides: TGCAGTGCTAGACAGAACAATGAGCAGTTCTTC.

This chain links TRBV19 with TRBJ2-4; no clear D. This CDR3 comprises 19 residues. Germline V CDR1 and CDR2: LNHDA, SQIVND (reference sequence). V was pared by 1 base and J by 1 base, with 20 bases between. The CDR3 sequence: CASSIGVLRTLVAKNIQYF. The CDR3 DNA reads as TGTGCCAGTAGTATAGGAGTGTTGAGGACCTTGGTCGCCAAAAACATTCAGTACTTC.